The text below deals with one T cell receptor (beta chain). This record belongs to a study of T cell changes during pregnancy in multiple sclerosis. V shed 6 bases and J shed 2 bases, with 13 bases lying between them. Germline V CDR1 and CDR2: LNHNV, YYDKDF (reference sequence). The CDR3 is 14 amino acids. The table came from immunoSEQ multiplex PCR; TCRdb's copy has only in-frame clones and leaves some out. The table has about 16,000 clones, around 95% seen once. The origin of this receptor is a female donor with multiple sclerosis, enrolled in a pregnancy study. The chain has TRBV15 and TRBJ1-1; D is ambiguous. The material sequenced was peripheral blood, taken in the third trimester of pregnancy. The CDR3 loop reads CATSKAGTNTEAFF. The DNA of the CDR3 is TGTGCCACCAGTAAGGCGGGTACTAACACTGAAGCTTTCTTT. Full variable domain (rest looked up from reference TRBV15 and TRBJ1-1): DAMVIQNPRYQVTQFGKPVTLSCSQTLNHNVMYWYQQKSSQAPKLLFHYYDKDFNNEADTPDNFQSRRPNTSFCFLDIRSPGLGDTAMYLCATSKAGTNTEAFFGQGTRLTVV.